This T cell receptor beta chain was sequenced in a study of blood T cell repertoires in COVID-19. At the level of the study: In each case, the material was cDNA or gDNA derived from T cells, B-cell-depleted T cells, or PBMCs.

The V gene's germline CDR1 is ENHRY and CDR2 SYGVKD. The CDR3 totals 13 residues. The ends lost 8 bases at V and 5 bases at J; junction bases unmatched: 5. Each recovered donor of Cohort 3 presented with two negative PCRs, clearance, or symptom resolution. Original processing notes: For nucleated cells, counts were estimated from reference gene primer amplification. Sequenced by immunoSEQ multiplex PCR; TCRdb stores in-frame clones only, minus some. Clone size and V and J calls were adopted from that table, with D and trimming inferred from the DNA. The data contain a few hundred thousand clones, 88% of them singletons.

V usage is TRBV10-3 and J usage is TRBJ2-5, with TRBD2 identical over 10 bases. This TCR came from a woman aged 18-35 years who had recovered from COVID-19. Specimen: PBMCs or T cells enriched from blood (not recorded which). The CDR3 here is CAIAGLAYETQYF. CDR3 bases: TGTGCCATCGCGGGACTAGCGTACGAGACCCAGTACTTC.